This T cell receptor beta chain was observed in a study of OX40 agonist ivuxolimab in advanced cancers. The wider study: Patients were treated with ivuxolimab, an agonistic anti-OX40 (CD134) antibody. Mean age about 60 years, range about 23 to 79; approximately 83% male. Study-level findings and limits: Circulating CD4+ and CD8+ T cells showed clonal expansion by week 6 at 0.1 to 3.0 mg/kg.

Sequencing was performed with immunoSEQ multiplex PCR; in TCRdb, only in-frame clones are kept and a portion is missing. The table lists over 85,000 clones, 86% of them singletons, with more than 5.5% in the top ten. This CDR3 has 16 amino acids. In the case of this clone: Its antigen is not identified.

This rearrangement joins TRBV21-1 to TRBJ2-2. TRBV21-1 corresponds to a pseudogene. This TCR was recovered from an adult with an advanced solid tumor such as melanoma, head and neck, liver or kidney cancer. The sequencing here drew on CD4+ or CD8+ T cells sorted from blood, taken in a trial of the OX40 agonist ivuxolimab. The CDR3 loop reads CASTPFKQLNTGELFF. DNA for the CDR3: TGTGCCAGCACCCCCTTTAAGCAGTTGAACACCGGGGAGCTGTTTTTT.